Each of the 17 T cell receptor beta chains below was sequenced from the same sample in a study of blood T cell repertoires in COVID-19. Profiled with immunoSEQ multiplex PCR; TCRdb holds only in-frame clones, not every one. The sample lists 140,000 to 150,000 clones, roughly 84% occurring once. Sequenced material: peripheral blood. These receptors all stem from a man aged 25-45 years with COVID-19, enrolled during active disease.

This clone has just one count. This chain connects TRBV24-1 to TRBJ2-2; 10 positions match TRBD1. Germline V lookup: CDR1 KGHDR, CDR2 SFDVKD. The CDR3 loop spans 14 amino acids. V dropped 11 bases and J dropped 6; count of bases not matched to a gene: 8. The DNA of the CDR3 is TGTGCCAGTCGGGACAGGGGTTCCTCCGGGGAGCTGTTTTTT. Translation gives CASRDRGSSGELFF.

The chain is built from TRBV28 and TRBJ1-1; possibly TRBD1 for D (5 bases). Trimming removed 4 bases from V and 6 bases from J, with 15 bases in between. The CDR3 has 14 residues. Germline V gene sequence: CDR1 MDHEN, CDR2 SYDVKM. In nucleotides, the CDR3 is TGTGCCAGCAGTTCTCGACCCTGGGGCGCTGAAGCTTTCTTT. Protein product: CASSSRPWGAEAFF.

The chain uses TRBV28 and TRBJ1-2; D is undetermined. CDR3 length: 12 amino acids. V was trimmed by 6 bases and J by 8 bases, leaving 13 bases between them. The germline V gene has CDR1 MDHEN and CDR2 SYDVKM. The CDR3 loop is CASSPQASGYTF. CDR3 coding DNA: TGTGCCAGCAGCCCCCAGGCTAGCGGCTACACCTTC.

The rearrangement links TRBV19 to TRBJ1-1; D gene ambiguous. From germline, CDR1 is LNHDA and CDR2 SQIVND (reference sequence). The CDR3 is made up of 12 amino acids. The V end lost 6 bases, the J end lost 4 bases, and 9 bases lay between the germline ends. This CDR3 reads CASRRDPTEAFF. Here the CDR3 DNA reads TGTGCCAGTAGGCGGGATCCCACTGAAGCTTTCTTT.

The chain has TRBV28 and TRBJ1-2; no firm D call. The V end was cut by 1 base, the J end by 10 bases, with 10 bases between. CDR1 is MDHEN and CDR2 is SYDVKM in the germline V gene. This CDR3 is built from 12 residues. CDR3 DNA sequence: TGTGCCAGCAGTTTATCTTTGGGCTCCTACACCTTC. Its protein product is CASSLSLGSYTF.

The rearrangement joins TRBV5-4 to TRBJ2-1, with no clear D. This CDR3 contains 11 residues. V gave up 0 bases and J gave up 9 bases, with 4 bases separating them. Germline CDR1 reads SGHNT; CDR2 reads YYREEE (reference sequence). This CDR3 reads CASSLASEQFF. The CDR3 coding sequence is TGTGCCAGCAGCTTGGCTAGTGAGCAGTTCTTC.

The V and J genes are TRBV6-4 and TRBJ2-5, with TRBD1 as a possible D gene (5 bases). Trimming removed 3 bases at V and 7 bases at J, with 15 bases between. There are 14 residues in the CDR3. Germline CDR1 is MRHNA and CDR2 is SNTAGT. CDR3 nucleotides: TGTGCCAGCAGTGATTACGACAGTCTCGGGACCCAGTACTTC. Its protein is CASSDYDSLGTQYF.

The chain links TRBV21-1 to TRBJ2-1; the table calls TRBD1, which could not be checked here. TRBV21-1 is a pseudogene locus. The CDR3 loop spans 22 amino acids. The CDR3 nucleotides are TGTGCCAGCAGCAAAGAGACCACGGGACAGGGGAAAGATGACCTCTCCTACAATGAGCAGTTCTTC. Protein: CASSKETTGQGKDDLSYNEQFF.

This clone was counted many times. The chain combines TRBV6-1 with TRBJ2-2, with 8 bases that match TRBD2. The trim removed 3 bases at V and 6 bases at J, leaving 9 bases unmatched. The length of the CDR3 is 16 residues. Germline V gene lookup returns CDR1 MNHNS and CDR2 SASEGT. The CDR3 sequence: CASSEKLADQPGELFF. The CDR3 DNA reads TGTGCCAGCAGTGAGAAACTAGCGGATCAACCCGGGGAGCTGTTTTTT.

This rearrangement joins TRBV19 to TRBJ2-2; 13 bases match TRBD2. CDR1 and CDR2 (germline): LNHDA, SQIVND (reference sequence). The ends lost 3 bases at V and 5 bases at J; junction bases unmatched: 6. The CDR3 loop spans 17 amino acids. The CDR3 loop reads CASSIGLAGVRTGELFF. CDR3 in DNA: TGTGCCAGTAGTATCGGACTAGCGGGAGTTCGGACCGGGGAGCTGTTTTTT.

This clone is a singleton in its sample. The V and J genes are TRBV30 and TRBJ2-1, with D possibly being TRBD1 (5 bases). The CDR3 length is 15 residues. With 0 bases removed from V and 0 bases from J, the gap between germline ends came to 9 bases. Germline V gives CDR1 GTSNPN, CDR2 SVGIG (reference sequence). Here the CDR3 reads CAWSVGLSSYNEQFF. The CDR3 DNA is TGTGCCTGGAGTGTGGGGCTAAGCTCCTACAATGAGCAGTTCTTC.

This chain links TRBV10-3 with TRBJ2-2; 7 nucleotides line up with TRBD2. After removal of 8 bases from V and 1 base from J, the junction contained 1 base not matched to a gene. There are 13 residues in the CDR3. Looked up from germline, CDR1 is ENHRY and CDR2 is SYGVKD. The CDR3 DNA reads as TGTGCCATCGGGAGGGGGAACACCGGGGAGCTGTTTTTT. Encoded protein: CAIGRGNTGELFF.

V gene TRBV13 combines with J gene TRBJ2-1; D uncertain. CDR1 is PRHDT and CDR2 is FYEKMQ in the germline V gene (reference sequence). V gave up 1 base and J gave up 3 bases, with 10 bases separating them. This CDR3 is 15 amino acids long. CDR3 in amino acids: CASSLVRRIYNEQFF. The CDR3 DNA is TGTGCCAGCAGCTTAGTCCGGCGGATCTACAATGAGCAGTTCTTC. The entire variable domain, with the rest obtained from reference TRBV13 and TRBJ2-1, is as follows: AAGVIQSPRHLIKEKRETATLKCYPIPRHDTVYWYQQGPGQDPQFLISFYEKMQSDKGSIPDRFSAQQFSDYHSELNMSSLELGDSALYFCASSLVRRIYNEQFFGPGTRLTVL.

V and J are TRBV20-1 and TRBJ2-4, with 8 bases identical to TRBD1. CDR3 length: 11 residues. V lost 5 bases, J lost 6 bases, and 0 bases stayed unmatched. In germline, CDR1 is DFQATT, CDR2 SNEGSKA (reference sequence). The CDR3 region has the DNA TGCAGTGCTGACAGGGGAAACATTCAGTACTTC. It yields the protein CSADRGNIQYF.

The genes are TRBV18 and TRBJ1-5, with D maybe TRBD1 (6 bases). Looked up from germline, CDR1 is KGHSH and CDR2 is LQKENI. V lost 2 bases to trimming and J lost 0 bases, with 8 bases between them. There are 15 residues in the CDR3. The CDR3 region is CASSPADSSNQPQHF. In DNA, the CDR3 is TGTGCCAGCTCACCAGCGGACAGTAGCAATCAGCCCCAGCATTTT.

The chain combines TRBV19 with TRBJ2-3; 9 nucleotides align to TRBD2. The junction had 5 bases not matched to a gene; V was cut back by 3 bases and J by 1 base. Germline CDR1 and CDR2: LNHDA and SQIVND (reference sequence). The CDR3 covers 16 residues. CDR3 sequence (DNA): TGTGCCAGTAGTATTGGGGTAGCGGGAGGCACAGATACGCAGTATTTT. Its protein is CASSIGVAGGTDTQYF.

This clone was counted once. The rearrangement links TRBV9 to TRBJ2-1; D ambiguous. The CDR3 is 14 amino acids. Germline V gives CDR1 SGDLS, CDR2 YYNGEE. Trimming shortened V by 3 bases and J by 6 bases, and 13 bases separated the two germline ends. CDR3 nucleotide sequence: TGTGCCAGCAGCGGTGATCTGTGGGCCAATGAGCAGTTCTTC. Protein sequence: CASSGDLWANEQFF.